This TCR beta chain was sequenced in a study of CD8 T cells in ankylosing spondylitis. Remarks on this clonotype: Its matching antigen is unknown.

General study findings and limits: The authors reported significant enrichment of disease-linked clones in matched ankylosing spondylitis synovial fluid. A motif in TCR beta, a set of 8 or 9 highly homologous variants, appeared characteristic of ankylosing spondylitis blood.

Each CDR3 protein gets one entry after TCRdb re-called the 5' RACE reads with MiXCR. The table records about 220,000 distinct CDR3 sequences, about 17% of them present only once. The receptor was isolated from a male donor with ankylosing spondylitis. Sample: blood, either unsorted or a sorted T cell fraction (not recorded which).

CDR3 sequence: CASSPTYSRSYEQYF. CDR3 in DNA: TGTGCCAGCAGTCCAACCTACTCCCGCTCCTACGAGCAGTACTTC. J is TRBJ2-7 and V is TRBV14; D not resolved. CDR1 is SGHDN, CDR2 FVKESK, per germline. This CDR3 comprises 15 residues. V gave up 6 bases and J gave up 0 bases, with 15 bases separating them.